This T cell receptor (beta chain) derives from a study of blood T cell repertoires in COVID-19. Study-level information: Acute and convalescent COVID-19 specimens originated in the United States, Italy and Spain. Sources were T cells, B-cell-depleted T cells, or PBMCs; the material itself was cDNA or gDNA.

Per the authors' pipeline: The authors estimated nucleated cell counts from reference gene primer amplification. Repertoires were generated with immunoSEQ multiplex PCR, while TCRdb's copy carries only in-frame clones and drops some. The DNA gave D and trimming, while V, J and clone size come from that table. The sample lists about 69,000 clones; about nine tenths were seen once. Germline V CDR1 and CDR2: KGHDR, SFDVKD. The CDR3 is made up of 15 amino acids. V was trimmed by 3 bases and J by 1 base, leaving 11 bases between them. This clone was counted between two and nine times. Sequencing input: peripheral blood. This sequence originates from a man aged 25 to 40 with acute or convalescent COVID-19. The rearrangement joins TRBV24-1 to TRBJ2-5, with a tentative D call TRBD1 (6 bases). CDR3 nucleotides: TGTGCCACCAGTGATACGGGCAGGGGCCAAGAGACCCAGTACTTC. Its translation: CATSDTGRGQETQYF.